The entry that follows covers one T cell receptor (beta chain) sequence. The antigen is undetermined. Repertoires were generated with immunoSEQ multiplex PCR, while TCRdb's copy carries only in-frame clones and drops some. The table records fewer than 75,000 clones, roughly 90% of them present only once. Systemic immunosuppression or a history of autoimmune disease excluded patients. V dropped 3 bases and J dropped 6; count of bases not matched to a gene: 4. The V gene's germline CDR1 is SGHAT and CDR2 FQNNGV. The CDR3 contains 15 residues. The data are from a study of OX40 agonist ivuxolimab in advanced cancers. About the research overall: Partial responses occurred in Three dose-escalation patients, one with hepatocellular carcinoma and two with cutaneous melanoma. Study conclusions and caveats: More expanded clones were found, on average, in CD8+ than in CD4+ T cells.

Sequencing used CD4+ or CD8+ T cells sorted from blood, obtained in a trial of the OX40 agonist ivuxolimab. The chain joins TRBV11-2 to TRBJ2-1; 11 bases fit TRBD2. This sequence originates from an adult with an advanced solid tumor such as melanoma, head and neck, liver or kidney cancer. The CDR3 bases are TGTGCCAGCAGCTTTACTAGCGGGAGTCTCAATGAGCAGTTCTTC. Translation: CASSFTSGSLNEQFF.